This T cell receptor (beta chain) was sequenced in a study of monozygotic twins with inflammatory bowel disease. Germline V gene sequence: CDR1 DFQATT, CDR2 SNEGSKA (reference sequence). This CDR3 is built from 13 residues. Each CDR3 protein gets one entry in TCRdb, which reprocessed the 5' RACE reads and gives no DNA. Its table lists fewer than 200,000 distinct CDR3 sequences. Sequencing input: blood. The clonotype comes from a human donor with ulcerative colitis or Crohn's disease, or a healthy co-twin of an affected twin (not recorded which). The chain is built from TRBV20-1 and TRBJ2-7; checking the TCRdb D call of TRBD1 is not possible without DNA. The CDR3 spells CSSWGVSSYEQYF.